The 21 T cell receptor beta chains presented below share a single source sample, sequenced in a study of cytomegalovirus exposure and HLA in healthy donors. 60 Vbeta and 13 Jbeta primers were used in PCR. Method: immunoSEQ multiplex PCR; TCRdb's copy keeps in-frame clones and lacks some. The sample records roughly 140,000 clones, over 70% being singletons. Sequenced material: PBMCs. All receptors come from a man aged 25-40 years in good health and CMV-seropositive.

This chain joins TRBV18 and TRBJ2-2; TRBD1 matches at 8 bases. Germline V lookup: CDR1 KGHSH, CDR2 LQKENI. The CDR3 runs to 14 residues. J was trimmed by 4 bases and V by 6 bases; bases with no gene match: 4. Here the CDR3 reads CASSAGTGTGELFF. The CDR3, as DNA: TGTGCCAGCTCGGCCGGGACAGGCACCGGGGAGCTGTTTTTT. Supplemented by reference TRBV18 and TRBJ2-2, the full variable domain reads NAGVMQNPRHLVRRRGQEARLRCSPMKGHSHVYWYRQLPEEGLKFMVYLQKENIIDESGMPKERFSAEFPKEGPSILRIQQVVRGDSAAYFCASSAGTGTGELFFGEGSRLTVL.

This chain joins TRBV4-2 and TRBJ1-2; 9 bases map to TRBD1. Trimming removed 0 bases from V and 6 bases from J; junction bases left unmatched: 2. This CDR3 has 14 amino acids. The germline gives CDR1 LGHNA, CDR2 YNFKEQ. The CDR3, as DNA: TGTGCCAGCAGCCAAGATAGGACAGGGGATGGCTACACCTTC. Protein sequence: CASSQDRTGDGYTF.

The V gene is TRBV9, the J gene TRBJ2-3; the D gene is possibly TRBD1 (5 bases). CDR1 and CDR2 (germline): SGDLS, YYNGEE. The germline V and J ends were trimmed by 3 bases and 5 bases, with 10 bases remaining between them. This CDR3 has 13 amino acids. CDR3 region: CASSEGWGDTQYF. The DNA for the CDR3 is TGTGCCAGCAGCGAGGGGTGGGGAGATACGCAGTATTTT.

A single count supports this clone. The chain employs TRBV6-4 and TRBJ2-1, with TRBD1 as a possible D gene (5 bases). CDR3 length equals 14 residues. Trimming shortened V by 3 bases and J by 2 bases, and 8 bases separated the two germline ends. In germline, CDR1 is MRHNA, CDR2 SNTAGT. CDR3 bases: TGTGCCAGCAGTGAATCGACAGCCTACAATGAGCAGTTCTTC. It translates to CASSESTAYNEQFF.

V usage is TRBV7-6 and J usage is TRBJ2-5, with TRBD2 identical over 9 bases. V trimming: 1 base; J trimming: 5 bases; junction bases outside the gene matches: 5. This CDR3 spans 15 amino acids. The germline gives CDR1 SGHVS, CDR2 FNYEAQ. CDR3 sequence (DNA): TGTGCCAGCAGCTTAGGACTAGCGGTGGCGGAGACCCAGTACTTC. It specifies CASSLGLAVAETQYF.

V is TRBV5-1 and J is TRBJ2-4; 11 bases are a match to TRBD1. From germline, CDR1 is SGHRS and CDR2 YFSETQ. The CDR3 totals 16 residues. Unmatched junction bases numbered 5, after V lost 0 bases and J lost 6 bases. In DNA form, the CDR3 reads TGCGCCAGCAGCTTGGACGGACAGGGGGCATCAAACATTCAGTACTTC. Amino acid sequence: CASSLDGQGASNIQYF.

CDR3 DNA sequence: TGTGCCCAGGGGACCCAAGAGACCCAGTACTTC. It specifies CAQGTQETQYF. V is TRBV2 and J is TRBJ2-5; possibly TRBD1 for D (6 bases). Trimming removed 11 bases at V and 1 base at J, with 8 bases between. This CDR3 region has 11 residues. Germline values: CDR1 SNHLY, CDR2 FYNNEI.

J is TRBJ1-6 and V is TRBV7-2; D gene ambiguous. This CDR3 region has 16 residues. The V gene lost 2 bases and the J gene lost 7 bases, with 15 bases spanning the gap. Germline V gene lookup returns CDR1 SGHTA and CDR2 FQGNSA. CDR3 DNA: TGTGCCAGCAGCTTACAGCATTCAGGATCCAATTCACCCCTCCACTTT. Its protein is CASSLQHSGSNSPLHF.

The rearrangement links TRBV7-6 to TRBJ2-1, with D perhaps matching TRBD2 (7 bases). Trimming took 4 bases from V and 4 from J, leaving 14 bases between them. This CDR3 is 15 amino acids long. Germline V lookup: CDR1 SGHVS, CDR2 FNYEAQ. CDR3 DNA sequence: TGTGCCAGCAGCTGGGGGGGCAACGTATACAATGAGCAGTTCTTC. This sequence encodes CASSWGGNVYNEQFF.

The chain is built from TRBV2 and TRBJ2-3, with D possibly being TRBD2 (6 bases). Germline V gives CDR1 SNHLY, CDR2 FYNNEI. V was pared by 8 bases and J by 2 bases, with 14 bases between. CDR3 length equals 14 residues. The CDR3 spells CASVEGPHTDTQYF. The CDR3 DNA reads as TGTGCCAGCGTGGAGGGTCCTCACACAGATACGCAGTATTTT.

This clone was detected only a few times. V usage is TRBV9 and J usage is TRBJ2-5; 10 nucleotides agree with TRBD1. The junction had 10 bases not matched to a gene; V was cut back by 6 bases and J by 5 bases. This CDR3 is built from 15 residues. Germline loops: CDR1 SGDLS, CDR2 YYNGEE. The CDR3 region is CASTLTGGFTETQYF. CDR3 bases: TGTGCCAGCACCCTGACAGGGGGCTTTACGGAGACCCAGTACTTC.

V gene TRBV28 combines with J gene TRBJ2-7; 8 positions match TRBD2. The ends lost 10 bases at V and 6 bases at J; junction bases unmatched: 11. This CDR3 is 13 amino acids long. The germline V gene has CDR1 MDHEN and CDR2 SYDVKM. This CDR3 is CATSGTRMGEQYF. The CDR3 bases are TGTGCCACCTCCGGGACTAGGATGGGCGAGCAGTACTTC.

A few counts support this clone. The chain joins TRBV7-9 to TRBJ2-2, with 9 bases that match TRBD2. V trimming: 4 bases; J trimming: 2 bases; junction bases outside the gene matches: 11. Germline V lookup: CDR1 SEHNR, CDR2 FQNEAQ (reference sequence). The CDR3 totals 18 residues. The DNA for the CDR3 is TGTGCCAGCAGCTGGCCCTTTTCAGCGGGGGGTAACACCGGGGAGCTGTTTTTT. This gives the protein CASSWPFSAGGNTGELFF. Filled out from reference TRBV7-9 and TRBJ2-2, the complete variable domain reads DTGVSQNPRHKITKRGQNVTFRCDPISEHNRLYWYRQTLGQGPEFLTYFQNEAQLEKSRLLSDRFSAERPKGSFSTLEIQRTEQGDSAMYLCASSWPFSAGGNTGELFFGEGSRLTVL.

The V and J genes are TRBV6-1 and TRBJ1-3, with TRBD1 matching over 9 bases. Germline values: CDR1 MNHNS, CDR2 SASEGT. V was pared by 9 bases and J by 0 bases, with 6 bases of the junction left unmatched. The CDR3 length is 15 residues. CDR3: CASNLDRGSGNTIYF. DNA of the CDR3: TGTGCCAGTAACTTGGACAGGGGCTCTGGAAACACCATATATTTT.

This clone was picked up a small number of times. This chain joins TRBV7-2 and TRBJ2-5, with TRBD1 matching over 7 bases. V trimming: 5 bases; J trimming: 1 base; junction bases outside the gene matches: 7. Germline lookup yields CDR1 SGHTA and CDR2 FQGNSA. CDR3 size: 15 residues. CDR3: CASSQNRGPQETQYF. The CDR3 nucleotides are TGTGCCAGCAGCCAGAACAGGGGCCCCCAAGAGACCCAGTACTTC.

V gene TRBV4-2 combines with J gene TRBJ2-2; 9 bases match TRBD2. The germline V gene has CDR1 LGHNA and CDR2 YNFKEQ. Germline trimming cut 2 bases from V and 4 bases from J; bases unmatched to any gene: 11. The CDR3 loop spans 18 amino acids. CDR3 nucleotides: TGTGCCAGCAGCCAACCTCAGGGCGGGGGGGACATCACCGGGGAGCTGTTTTTT. Amino acids: CASSQPQGGGDITGELFF.

The V and J genes are TRBV5-4 and TRBJ2-2, with D possibly TRBD2 on 6 matching bases. The CDR3 length is 16 residues. From germline, CDR1 is SGHNT and CDR2 YYREEE (reference sequence). V lost 4 bases and J 8 bases, leaving 21 bases between the germline ends. This CDR3 reads CASSPTGTPRRGELFF. DNA for the CDR3: TGTGCCAGCAGCCCAACCGGGACTCCGCGTCGAGGGGAGCTGTTTTTT.

The J gene is TRBJ1-5, the V gene TRBV19; TRBD1 agrees at 7 bases. This CDR3 is 14 amino acids long. The germline V gene encodes CDR1 LNHDA and CDR2 SQIVND (reference sequence). V lost 10 bases, J lost 7 bases, and 13 bases stayed unmatched. CDR3 residues: CATEGQDGGQPQHF. CDR3 sequence (DNA): TGTGCCACCGAAGGACAGGATGGGGGCCAGCCCCAGCATTTT.

V is TRBV5-6 and J is TRBJ2-1; maybe TRBD2 (6 bases). Germline V gene sequence: CDR1 SGHDT, CDR2 YYEEEE. This CDR3 is built from 16 residues. The V gene lost 1 base and the J gene lost 4 bases, with 15 bases spanning the gap. The DNA for the CDR3 is TGTGCCAGCAGCTTGCCAGCGGGTGCGTTATACAATGAGCAGTTCTTC. Amino acids: CASSLPAGALYNEQFF.

The rearrangement joins TRBV7-2 to TRBJ2-7; the match to TRBD1 covers 10 bases. With V trimmed by 4 bases and J by 5 bases, 8 bases remained unmatched. This CDR3 is built from 15 residues. Germline CDR1 SGHTA, CDR2 FQGNSA. The CDR3: CASSSPRDRGHEQYF. In nucleotides, the CDR3 is TGTGCCAGCAGCTCACCCCGGGACAGGGGCCACGAGCAGTACTTC.

The chain couples TRBV15 to TRBJ1-4, with 8 bases fitting TRBD1. Germline-derived CDR1 and CDR2 are LNHNV and YYDKDF (reference sequence). Losses at the gene ends were 2 bases for V and 7 bases for J; bases not matched to a gene: 9. The length of the CDR3 is 16 residues. CDR3: CATSRRAFGTGEKLFF. The CDR3 bases are TGTGCCACCAGCAGAAGGGCCTTTGGGACAGGTGAAAAACTGTTTTTT.